This T cell receptor beta chain was obtained from a study of cytomegalovirus exposure and HLA in healthy donors. This PCR relied on a set of 60 Vbeta primers and 13 Jbeta primers. TCRdb's table, derived via immunoSEQ multiplex PCR, lists solely in-frame clones and lacks some. The data show some 130,000 clones, about 80% seen once. Study-wide points: There were some public TCRs occurring in many donors, but most TCR sequences were rare. Available immune exposure information covered CMV serostatus only.

Concerning this clone: The antigen remains undetermined.

The sequence derives from a young man in good health. The sequencing sample was made of PBMCs.

Written as DNA, the CDR3 is TGTGCCAGCAGTGGGGAGGGGGGCACCTACGAGCAGTACTTC. Residues: CASSGEGGTYEQYF. This chain connects TRBV2 to TRBJ2-7, with a possible D match to TRBD2 (7 bases). V was shortened by 4 bases and J by 2 bases, with 12 bases between the two germline ends. Germline CDR1 and CDR2: SNHLY and FYNNEI. The CDR3 contains 14 residues. The variable domain in full, completed from reference TRBV2 and TRBJ2-7, reads EPEVTQTPSHQVTQMGQEVILRCVPISNHLYFYWYRQILGQKVEFLVSFYNNEISEKSEIFDDQFSVERPDGSNFTLKIRSTKLEDSAMYFCASSGEGGTYEQYFGPGTRLTVT.